Listed below are T cell receptor beta chains from one sample, sequenced in a study of Ad26.COV2.S vaccination and SARS-CoV-2 variants. TCRdb's copy holds only in-frame clones and misses some; the assay was immunoSEQ multiplex PCR. The sample has over 250,000 clones; about 87% are singletons. This specimen was peripheral blood, taken in a trial of Ad26.COV2.S vaccine versus placebo. These receptors all stem from a person between 18 and 60 years old who received the Ad26.COV2.S COVID-19 vaccine or a placebo. CDR3s include the opening cysteine and the closing phenylalanine or tryptophan. A D gene is named only where the DNA matches it firmly. Size values are once, few and many counts, or a class for expanded clones, and some rows have none.

>TRBV30|few|TRBD1|TRBJ2-7
CAWGQGIPYEQYF
TGTGCCTGGGGACAGGGTATCCCTTACGAGCAGTACTTC
>TRBV10-2|NA|NA|TRBJ1-1
CASSDEGLLF
TGCGCCAGCAGTGACGAGGGACTTCTCTTT
>TRBV2|NA|TRBD1|TRBJ1-3
CASSATGVLSGNTIYF
TGTGCCAGCAGTGCGACAGGGGTGCTTTCTGGAAACACCATATATTTT
>TRBV11-3|NA|TRBD1|TRBJ2-5
CASSLTGTQETQYF
TGTGCCAGCAGCCTGACAGGGACCCAAGAGACCCAGTACTTC
>TRBV19|NA|NA|TRBJ2-6
CASSKPRQGSGANVLTF
TGTGCCAGTAGTAAACCTCGGCAGGGCTCTGGGGCCAACGTCCTGACTTTC
>TRBV30|NA|TRBD2|TRBJ2-5
CAWSVARGGARETQYF
TGTGCCTGGAGTGTAGCCCGCGGGGGGGCTAGGGAGACCCAGTACTTC
>TRBV5-4|NA|NA|TRBJ1-1
CASSFQGFRAFF
TGTGCCAGCAGCTTTCAGGGATTTCGGGCTTTCTTT
>TRBV7-8|NA|NA|TRBJ1-1
CASSLYGENTEAFF
TGTGCCAGCAGCTTATACGGGGAGAACACTGAAGCTTTCTTT
>TRBV3-1/TRBV3-2|NA|NA|TRBJ2-7
CASTRGYEQYF
TGTGCCAGCACTCGGGGGTACGAGCAGTACTTC
>TRBV2|NA|TRBD1|TRBJ2-7
CASRMTGVVEYF
TGTGCCAGCAGGATGACAGGGGTGGTCGAGTACTTC
>TRBV3-1/TRBV3-2|NA|TRBD1|TRBJ1-1
CASSQELGTGLREAFF
TGTGCCAGCAGCCAAGAGTTGGGGACAGGGCTTCGTGAAGCTTTCTTT
>TRBV5-1|NA|NA|TRBJ1-1
CASSLASVGYAEAFF
TGCGCCAGCAGCTTGGCCAGCGTGGGATATGCGGAAGCTTTCTTT
>TRBV30|NA|NA|TRBJ1-4
CAWSGQVGEKLFF
TGTGCCTGGAGCGGACAAGTTGGGGAAAAACTGTTTTTT
>TRBV5-5|NA|TRBD2|TRBJ2-1
CASSLVYSGSTFRNEQFF
TGTGCCAGCAGCTTGGTGTACAGCGGGAGTACGTTCCGGAATGAGCAGTTCTTC
>TRBV5-1|once|TRBD2|TRBJ2-7
CASSLQTSGSGEQYF
TGCGCCAGCAGCCTGCAGACTAGCGGGAGTGGGGAGCAGTACTTC
>TRBV3-1/TRBV3-2|NA|TRBD1|TRBJ1-6
CASSHTAGGYGSPLHF
TGTGCCAGCAGCCACACGGCAGGGGGCTATGGGTCACCCCTCCACTTT
>TRBV10-3|NA|NA|TRBJ2-7
CAISKNSYEQYF
TGTGCCATCAGTAAGAATTCCTACGAGCAGTACTTC
>TRBV11-2|NA|NA|TRBJ2-7
CASSSIPGAYEQYF
TGTGCCAGCAGCTCGATACCGGGAGCCTACGAGCAGTACTTC
>TRBV6-1|NA|NA|TRBJ2-5
CASSEGGGRQETQYF
TGTGCCAGCAGTGAAGGAGGAGGGCGGCAAGAGACCCAGTACTTC
>TRBV29-1|NA|TRBD2|TRBJ2-3
CSGRLALSTDTQYF
TGCAGCGGAAGACTAGCGCTGAGCACAGATACGCAGTATTTT
>TRBV20-1|NA|NA|TRBJ2-3
CSATETDTQYF
TGCAGTGCTACAGAGACAGATACGCAGTATTTT
>TRBV5-4|NA|NA|TRBJ2-3
CASSLAGSSTDTQYF
TGTGCCAGCAGCTTGGCCGGGTCTAGCACAGATACGCAGTATTTT
>TRBV9|NA|NA|TRBJ1-2
CASSVGRGSGLGYTF
TGTGCCAGCAGCGTAGGACGGGGCAGCGGTTTGGGCTACACCTTC
>TRBV19|few|TRBD1|TRBJ1-6
CASRAGTGTNNSPLHF
TGTGCCAGTAGGGCCGGGACAGGGACGAATAATTCACCCCTCCACTTT
>TRBV5-4|NA|NA|TRBJ2-1
CASSLGTPGHNEQFF
TGTGCCAGCAGCTTAGGGACACCTGGCCACAATGAGCAGTTCTTC
>TRBV5-1|NA|TRBD1|TRBJ2-5
CASSPGTGRGQETQYF
TGCGCCAGCAGCCCCGGGACAGGGAGGGGGCAAGAGACCCAGTACTTC
>TRBV3-1/TRBV3-2|NA|NA|TRBJ2-7
CASSAETYEQYF
TGTGCCAGCTCAGCGGAGACCTACGAGCAGTACTTC
>TRBV4-3|once|NA|TRBJ2-7
CASSPGRLGQSSYEQYF
TGCGCCAGCAGCCCAGGCCGTCTTGGACAAAGCTCCTACGAGCAGTACTTC
>TRBV27|NA|NA|TRBJ2-3
CASSLSRVTDTQYF
TGTGCCAGCAGTTTAAGCAGGGTTACAGATACGCAGTATTTT
>TRBV30|NA|NA|TRBJ1-1
CALSRGMNTEAFF
TGTGCTTTAAGTAGGGGAATGAACACTGAAGCTTTCTTT
>TRBV27|NA|NA|TRBJ2-7
CASSLLGPGAEQYF
TGTGCCAGCAGTTTATTAGGGCCGGGCGCCGAGCAGTACTTC
>TRBV3-1/TRBV3-2|NA|NA|TRBJ2-7
CASSKVEYEQYF
TGTGCCAGCAGCAAGGTTGAGTACGAGCAGTACTTC
>TRBV10-2|NA|NA|TRBJ2-2
CASSEQGGPAGELFF
TGCGCCAGCAGTGAGCAAGGGGGTCCGGCCGGGGAGCTGTTTTTT
>TRBV6-6|few|NA|TRBJ2-7
CASSSPGAYEQYF
TGTGCCAGCAGTTCCCCGGGTGCCTACGAGCAGTACTTC
>TRBV19|few|NA|TRBJ1-1
CASSRRGTLGEAFF
TGTGCCAGTAGTAGACGGGGGACTTTGGGTGAAGCTTTCTTT
>TRBV7-9|NA|NA|TRBJ1-2
CASSETTYGYTF
TGTGCCAGCAGCGAGACTACCTATGGCTACACCTTC
>TRBV18|NA|NA|TRBJ1-2
CASSPPWGAGYGYTF
TGTGCCAGCTCACCACCGTGGGGGGCAGGCTATGGCTACACCTTC
>TRBV7-9|NA|NA|TRBJ1-5
CASSFYQPQHF
TGTGCCAGCAGCTTTTATCAGCCCCAGCATTTT
>TRBV10-2|NA|NA|TRBJ2-7
CASGYEQYF
TGCGCCAGCGGTTACGAGCAGTACTTC
>TRBV6-5|once|NA|TRBJ1-4
CASSWGRGNEKLFF
TGTGCCAGCAGCTGGGGGAGGGGGAATGAAAAACTGTTTTTT
>TRBV6-1|NA|TRBD2|TRBJ2-3
CASSEPSGGAGDTQYF
TGTGCCAGCAGTGAACCTAGCGGGGGGGCCGGGGATACGCAGTATTTT
>TRBV19|NA|NA|TRBJ1-2
CASSILAAIYGYTF
TGTGCCAGTAGTATCCTGGCGGCGATTTATGGCTACACCTTC
>TRBV6-5|NA|TRBD1|TRBJ2-7
CASSSPGQAAAYEQYF
TGTGCCAGCAGTTCCCCAGGACAGGCCGCCGCCTACGAGCAGTACTTC
>TRBV7-2|few|NA|TRBJ2-7
CASSSTYEQYF
TGTGCCAGCAGCTCAACCTACGAGCAGTACTTC
>TRBV6-5|NA|TRBD1|TRBJ2-1
CASSYSGGTGGGEQFF
TGTGCCAGCAGTTACTCGGGAGGGACAGGGGGCGGTGAGCAGTTCTTC
>TRBV6-6|NA|NA|TRBJ1-6
CASSYSASGSPLHF
TGTGCCAGCAGTTACTCGGCCTCGGGGTCACCCCTCCACTTT
>TRBV5-1|NA|NA|TRBJ1-2
CASSLGTALIYGYTF
TGCGCCAGCAGCTTGGGGACAGCTCTAATCTATGGCTACACCTTC
>TRBV7-6|NA|NA|TRBJ1-1
CASHHPGGLGTEAFF
TGTGCCAGCCACCACCCGGGGGGGCTAGGAACTGAAGCTTTCTTT
>TRBV2|NA|TRBD2|TRBJ2-1
CASSDLGLRGGDEQFF
TGTGCCAGCAGTGACTTGGGACTTCGGGGAGGGGATGAGCAGTTCTTC
>TRBV11-3|NA|NA|TRBJ2-1
CASSFAGANNEQFF
TGTGCCAGCAGCTTCGCGGGCGCAAACAATGAGCAGTTCTTC
>TRBV2|NA|NA|TRBJ2-3
CASSEPAKGDTQYF
TGTGCCAGCAGTGAACCGGCGAAGGGAGATACGCAGTATTTT
>TRBV5-1|NA|NA|TRBJ2-1
CASSLDVSRYNEQFF
TGCGCCAGCAGCTTGGATGTTAGCCGGTACAATGAGCAGTTCTTC
>TRBV2|NA|TRBD1|TRBJ1-1
CASSQDRGTEAFF
TGTGCCAGCAGTCAGGACAGGGGCACTGAAGCTTTCTTT
>TRBV7-9|NA|NA|TRBJ2-3
CASSSGLENTQYF
TGTGCCAGCAGCTCGGGACTCGAAAATACGCAGTATTTT
>TRBV27|NA|NA|TRBJ1-1
CASSLSSKGTEAFF
TGTGCCAGCAGTTTATCTAGTAAAGGGACTGAAGCTTTCTTT